What follows are 9 T cell receptor beta chains derived from one specimen sequenced in a study of T cell responses to AZD1222 COVID-19 vaccine. Clones were sequenced by immunoSEQ multiplex PCR, and TCRdb holds only the in-frame ones, with some missing. Found here are roughly 100,000 clones, around 89% of them singletons; the top ten hold around 9.1%. The sample was peripheral blood, taken on day 0 of AZD1222 vaccination. The source of these receptors is an adult in good health.

This clone was picked up one time. DNA of the CDR3: TGTGCCATCAGTGAGTCGAAAATGGGACAGCCAGAAGCTTTCTTT. Its protein product is CAISESKMGQPEAFF. The rearrangement joins TRBV10-3 to TRBJ1-1; 7 nucleotides match TRBD1. Germline values: CDR1 ENHRY, CDR2 SYGVKD. The CDR3 totals 15 residues. Trimming removed 0 bases from V and 8 bases from J; junction bases left unmatched: 9.

V is TRBV5-8 and J is TRBJ2-1; possibly TRBD2 for D (6 bases). CDR3 size: 17 residues. Germline lookup yields CDR1 SGHTS and CDR2 YDEGEE. The V gene lost 3 bases and the J gene lost 0 bases, with 16 bases spanning the gap. CDR3 coding DNA: TGTGCCAGCAGCTGGCTTTATGGGCGGGGCTCCTACAATGAGCAGTTCTTC. The encoded protein is CASSWLYGRGSYNEQFF.

V and J are TRBV5-1 and TRBJ2-1, with TRBD2 matching 8 bases. The CDR3 is 15 amino acids. J was trimmed by 9 bases and V by 0 bases; bases with no gene match: 8. The germline gives CDR1 SGHRS, CDR2 YFSETQ. CDR3: CASSLDASGSGEQFF. The CDR3 DNA follows: TGCGCCAGCAGCTTGGATGCTAGCGGGTCGGGTGAGCAGTTCTTC.

This clone was seen a single time. The CDR3 region is CASSSTTGIYEQYF. The CDR3 region has the DNA TGTGCCAGCAGCTCCACGACAGGGATCTACGAGCAGTACTTC. This chain connects TRBV11-2 to TRBJ2-7, with TRBD1 identical over 7 bases. The junction had 6 bases not matched to a gene; V was cut back by 4 bases and J by 3 bases. Looked up from germline, CDR1 is SGHAT and CDR2 is FQNNGV. The CDR3 is 14 amino acids.

This clone has just one count. V gene TRBV4-1 combines with J gene TRBJ1-4; possibly TRBD1 for D (6 bases). CDR3 size: 15 residues. The germline V and J ends were trimmed by 1 base and 2 bases, with 8 bases remaining between them. CDR1 MGHRA and CDR2 YSYEKL come from the germline V gene. This CDR3 reads CASSQVRGTNEKLFF. The DNA of the CDR3 is TGCGCCAGCAGCCAAGTCAGGGGTACTAATGAAAAACTGTTTTTT.

This chain uses TRBV7-3 with TRBJ2-1; a possible D gene is TRBD1 (5 bases). CDR1 and CDR2 (germline): SGHTA, FQGTGA. This CDR3 is built from 14 residues. V dropped 2 bases and J dropped 2 bases, with 7 bases sitting between them. The DNA of the CDR3 is TGTGCCAGCAGCTTAGCGGACACCTACAATGAGCAGTTCTTC. Translation gives CASSLADTYNEQFF.

Remarks on this clone: Other DNA sequences in the same sample also yield this CDR3. The V call is TRBV7-3, the J call TRBJ1-1; D might be TRBD1 (6 bases). Trimming removed 0 bases at V and 4 bases at J, with 6 bases between. There are 13 residues in the CDR3. Germline-derived CDR1 and CDR2 are SGHTA and FQGTGA. CDR3 nucleotide sequence: TGTGCCAGCAGCTTAACAGGGGGCACTGAAGCTTTCTTT. It is translated as CASSLTGGTEAFF. The entire variable domain, with the rest obtained from reference TRBV7-3 and TRBJ1-1, is as follows: GAGVSQTPSNKVTEKGKYVELRCDPISGHTALYWYRQSLGQGPEFLIYFQGTGAADDSGLPNDRFFAVRPEGSVSTLKIQRTERGDSAVYLCASSLTGGTEAFFGQGTRLTVV.

V and J are TRBV4-2 and TRBJ2-5; 16 bases line up with TRBD2. CDR1 LGHNA and CDR2 YNFKEQ come from the germline V gene. This CDR3 region has 18 residues. The junction had 10 bases not matched to a gene; V was cut back by 4 bases and J by 5 bases. CDR3 sequence reads: CASSPTGTSGRAEETQYF. In nucleotides, the CDR3 is TGTGCCAGCAGCCCAACCGGGACTAGCGGGAGGGCCGAGGAGACCCAGTACTTC.

The chain joins TRBV10-3 to TRBJ2-5, with 9 bases identical to TRBD1. CDR3 length: 17 amino acids. After removal of 7 bases from V and 2 bases from J, the junction contained 14 bases not matched to a gene. Germline loops: CDR1 ENHRY, CDR2 SYGVKD. The CDR3 is CAIKEGQGGLSQETQYF. The DNA of the CDR3 is TGTGCCATCAAAGAGGGACAGGGTGGACTCTCTCAAGAGACCCAGTACTTC.